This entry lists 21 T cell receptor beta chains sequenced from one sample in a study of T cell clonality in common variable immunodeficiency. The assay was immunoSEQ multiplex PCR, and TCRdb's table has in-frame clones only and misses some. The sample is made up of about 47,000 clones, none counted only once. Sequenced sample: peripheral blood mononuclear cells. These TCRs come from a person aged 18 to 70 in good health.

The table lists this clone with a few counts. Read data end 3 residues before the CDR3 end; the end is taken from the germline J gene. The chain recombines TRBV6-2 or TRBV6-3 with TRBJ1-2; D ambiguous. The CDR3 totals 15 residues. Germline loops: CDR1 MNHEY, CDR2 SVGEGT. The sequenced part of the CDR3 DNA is TGTGCCAGCAGTACCCGGACTGGAGGTGGTGATACC. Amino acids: CASSTRTGGGDT. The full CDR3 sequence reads CASSTRTGGGDTYTF.

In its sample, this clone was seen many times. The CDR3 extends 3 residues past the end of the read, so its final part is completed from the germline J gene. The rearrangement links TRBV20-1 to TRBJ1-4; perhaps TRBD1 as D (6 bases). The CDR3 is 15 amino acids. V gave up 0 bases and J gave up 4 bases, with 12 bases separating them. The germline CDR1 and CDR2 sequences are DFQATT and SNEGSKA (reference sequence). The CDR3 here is CSARDPAGDNEKLFF. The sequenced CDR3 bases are TGCAGTGCTAGAGATCCGGCAGGGGATAATGAAAAA.

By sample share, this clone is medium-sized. The CDR3 sequence is CAWSVDGGSNGELFF. CDR3 DNA (partial): TGTGCCTGGAGTGTAGACGGGGGGTCAAACGGGGAG. This rearrangement joins TRBV30 to TRBJ2-2, with 7 bases aligning to TRBD2. The CDR3 end is not reached by the read, which stops 3 residues before it; the germline J gene fills it in. The V segment lost 0 bases and the J segment 7 bases; nucleotides outside the gene matches: 8. This CDR3 comprises 15 residues. In germline, CDR1 is GTSNPN, CDR2 SVGIG (reference sequence).

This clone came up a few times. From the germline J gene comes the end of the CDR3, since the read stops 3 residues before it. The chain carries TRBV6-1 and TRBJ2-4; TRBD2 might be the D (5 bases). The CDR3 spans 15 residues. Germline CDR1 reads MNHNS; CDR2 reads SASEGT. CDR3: CASSEGPGLSDGQYF. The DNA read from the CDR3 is TGTGCCAGCAGTGAAGGCCCAGGACTGTCGGATGGT.

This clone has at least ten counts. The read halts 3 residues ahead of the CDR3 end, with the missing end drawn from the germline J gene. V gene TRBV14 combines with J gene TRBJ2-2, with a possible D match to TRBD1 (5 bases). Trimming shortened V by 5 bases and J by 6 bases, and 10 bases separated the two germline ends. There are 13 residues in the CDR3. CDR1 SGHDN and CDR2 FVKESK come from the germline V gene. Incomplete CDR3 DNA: TGTGCCAGCAGCTATCTGGGGCCCGGGGAG. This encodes CASSYLGPGE. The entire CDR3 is CASSYLGPGELFF.

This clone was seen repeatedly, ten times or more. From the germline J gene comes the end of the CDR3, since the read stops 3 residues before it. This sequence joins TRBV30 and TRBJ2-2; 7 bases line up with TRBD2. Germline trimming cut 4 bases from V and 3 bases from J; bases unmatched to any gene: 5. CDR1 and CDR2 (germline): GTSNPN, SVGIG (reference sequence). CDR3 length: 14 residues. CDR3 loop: CAWNGGSYTGELFF. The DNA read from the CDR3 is TGTGCCTGGAACGGGGGGTCTTACACCGGGGAG.

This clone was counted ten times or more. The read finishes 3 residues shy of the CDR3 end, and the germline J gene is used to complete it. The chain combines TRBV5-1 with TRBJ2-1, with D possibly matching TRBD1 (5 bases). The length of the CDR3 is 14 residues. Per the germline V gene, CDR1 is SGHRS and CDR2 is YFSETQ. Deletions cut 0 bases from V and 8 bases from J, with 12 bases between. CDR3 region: CASSLGQGGDEQFF. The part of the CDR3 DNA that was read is TGCGCCAGCAGCTTGGGTCAGGGTGGGGATGAG.

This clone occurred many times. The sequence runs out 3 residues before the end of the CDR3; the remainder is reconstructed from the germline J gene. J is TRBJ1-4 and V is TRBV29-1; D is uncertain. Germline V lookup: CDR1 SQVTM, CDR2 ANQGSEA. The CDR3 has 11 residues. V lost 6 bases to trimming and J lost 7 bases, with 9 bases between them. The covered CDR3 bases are TGCAGCGTATTCCGTAGTGAAAAA. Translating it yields CSVFRSEK. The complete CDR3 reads CSVFRSEKLFF.

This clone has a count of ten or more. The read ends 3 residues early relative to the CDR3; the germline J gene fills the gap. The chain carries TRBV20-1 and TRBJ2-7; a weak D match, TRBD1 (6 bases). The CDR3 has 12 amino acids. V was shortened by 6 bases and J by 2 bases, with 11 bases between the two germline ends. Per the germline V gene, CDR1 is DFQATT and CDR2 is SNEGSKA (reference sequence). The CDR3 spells CSAGTPPYEQYF. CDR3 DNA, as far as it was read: TGCAGTGCAGGGACACCCCCCTACGAG.

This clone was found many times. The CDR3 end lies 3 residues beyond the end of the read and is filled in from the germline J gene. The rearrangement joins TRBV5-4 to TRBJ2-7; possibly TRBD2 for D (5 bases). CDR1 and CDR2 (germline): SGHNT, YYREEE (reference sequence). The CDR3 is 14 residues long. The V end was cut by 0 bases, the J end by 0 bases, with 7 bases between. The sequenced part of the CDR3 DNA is TGTGCCAGCAGCTTGGCGGGGAGCTCCTACGAG. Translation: CASSLAGSSYE. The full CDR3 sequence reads CASSLAGSSYEQYF.

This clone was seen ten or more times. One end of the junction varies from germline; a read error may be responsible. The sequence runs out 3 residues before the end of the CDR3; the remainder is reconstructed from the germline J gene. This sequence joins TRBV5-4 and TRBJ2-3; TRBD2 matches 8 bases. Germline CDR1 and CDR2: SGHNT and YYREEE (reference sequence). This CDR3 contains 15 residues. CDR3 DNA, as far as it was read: TGTGCCAGCAGCTCTTCGAGGACTAGCATAGATACG. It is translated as CASSSSRTSIDT. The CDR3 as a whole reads CASSSSRTSIDTQYF.

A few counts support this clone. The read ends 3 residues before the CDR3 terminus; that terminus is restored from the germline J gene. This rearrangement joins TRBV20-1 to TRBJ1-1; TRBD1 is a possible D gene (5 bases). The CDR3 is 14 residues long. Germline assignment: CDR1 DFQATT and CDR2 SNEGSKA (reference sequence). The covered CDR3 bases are TGCAGTGCTAGACCTGGAGGAGCGGGGGTTGGG. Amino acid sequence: CSARPGGAGVG. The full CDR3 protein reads CSARPGGAGVGAFF.

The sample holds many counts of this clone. The sequenced part of the CDR3 DNA is TGCAGTGCTAGTCAGGAGGGGAGGTATAATTCACCG. This sequence encodes CSASQEGRYNSP. The CDR3 in full is CSASQEGRYNSPLFF. This chain uses TRBV20-1 with TRBJ2-2; TRBD2 is a possible D gene (6 bases). The CDR3 end lies 3 residues beyond the end of the read and is filled in from the germline J gene. Germline V gene data show CDR1 as DFQATT and CDR2 as SNEGSKA (reference sequence). The CDR3 has 15 residues.

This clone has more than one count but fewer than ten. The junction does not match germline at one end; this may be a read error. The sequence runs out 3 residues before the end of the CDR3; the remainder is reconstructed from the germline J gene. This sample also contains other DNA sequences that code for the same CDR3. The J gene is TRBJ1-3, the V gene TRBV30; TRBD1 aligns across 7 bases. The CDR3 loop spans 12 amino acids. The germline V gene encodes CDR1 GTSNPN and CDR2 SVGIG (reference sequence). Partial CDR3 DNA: TGTGCCTCACAGGGGCTGGGAAACACG. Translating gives CASQGLGNT. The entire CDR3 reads CASQGLGNTIYF.

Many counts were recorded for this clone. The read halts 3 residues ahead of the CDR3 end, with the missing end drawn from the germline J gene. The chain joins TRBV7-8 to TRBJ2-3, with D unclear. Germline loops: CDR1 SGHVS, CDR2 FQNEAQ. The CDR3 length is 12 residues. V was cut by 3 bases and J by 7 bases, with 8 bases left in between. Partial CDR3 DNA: TGTGCCAGCAGCTTCCGAGACTATACG. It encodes CASSFRDYT. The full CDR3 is CASSFRDYTQYF.

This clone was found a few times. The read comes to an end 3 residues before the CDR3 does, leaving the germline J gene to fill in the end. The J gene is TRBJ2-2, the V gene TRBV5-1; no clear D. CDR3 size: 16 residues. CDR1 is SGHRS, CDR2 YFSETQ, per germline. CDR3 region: CASSLGVTPYNSPLFF. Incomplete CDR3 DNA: TGCGCCAGCAGCTTGGGGGTGACACCTTATAATTCACCG.

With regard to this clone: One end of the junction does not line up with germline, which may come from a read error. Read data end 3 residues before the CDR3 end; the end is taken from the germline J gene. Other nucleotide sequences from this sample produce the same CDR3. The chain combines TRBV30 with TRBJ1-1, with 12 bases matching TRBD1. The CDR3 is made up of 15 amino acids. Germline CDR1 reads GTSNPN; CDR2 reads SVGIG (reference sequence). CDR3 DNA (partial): TGTGCCTGGAGTGCCCGGGACAGGGGGCTCACTGAG. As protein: CAWSARDRGLTE. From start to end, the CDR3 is CAWSARDRGLTEAFF.

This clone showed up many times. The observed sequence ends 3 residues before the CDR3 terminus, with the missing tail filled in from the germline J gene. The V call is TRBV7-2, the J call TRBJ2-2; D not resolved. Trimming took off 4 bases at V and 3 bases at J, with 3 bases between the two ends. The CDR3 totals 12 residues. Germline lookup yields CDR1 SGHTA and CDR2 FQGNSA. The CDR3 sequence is CASSSDTGELFF. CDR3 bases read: TGTGCCAGCAGCTCTGACACCGGGGAG.

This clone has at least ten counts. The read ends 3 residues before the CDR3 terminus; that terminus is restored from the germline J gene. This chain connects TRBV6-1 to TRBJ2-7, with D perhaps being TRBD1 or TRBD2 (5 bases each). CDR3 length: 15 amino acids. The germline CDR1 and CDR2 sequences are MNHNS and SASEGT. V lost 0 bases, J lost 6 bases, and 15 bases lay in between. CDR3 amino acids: CASSEAWQRGIEQYF. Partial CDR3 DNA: TGTGCCAGCAGTGAAGCCTGGCAGAGGGGTATCGAG.

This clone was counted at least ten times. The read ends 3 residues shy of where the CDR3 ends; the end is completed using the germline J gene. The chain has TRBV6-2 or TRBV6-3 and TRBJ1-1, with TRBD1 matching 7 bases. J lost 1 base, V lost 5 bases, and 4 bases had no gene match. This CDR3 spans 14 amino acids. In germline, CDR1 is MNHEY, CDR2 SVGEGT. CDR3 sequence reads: CASSPTGPNTEAFF. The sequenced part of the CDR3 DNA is TGTGCCAGCAGTCCGACAGGGCCGAACACTGAA.

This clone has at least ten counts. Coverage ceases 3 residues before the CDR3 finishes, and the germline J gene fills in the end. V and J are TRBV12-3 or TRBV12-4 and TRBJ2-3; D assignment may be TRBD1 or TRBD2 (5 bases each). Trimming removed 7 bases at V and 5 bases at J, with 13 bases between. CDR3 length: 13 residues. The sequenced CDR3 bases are TGTGCCAGCACCCTGAGGGGCGAAGATACG. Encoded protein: CASTLRGEDT. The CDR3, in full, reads CASTLRGEDTQYF.